Listed below are T cell receptor beta chains from one sample, sequenced in a study of T cell responses to AZD1222 COVID-19 vaccine. Data came from immunoSEQ multiplex PCR; TCRdb stores just in-frame clones and leaves some out. The repertoire holds about 34,000 clones, about 89% seen once, with around 6.6% in the top ten. Sequenced here: peripheral blood, sampled on day 0 of AZD1222 vaccination. The receptors derive from an adult in good health. Both conserved end residues are part of each CDR3. Fields, in order: J gene, V gene, D gene, clone size, CDR3 protein, CDR3 DNA. A D gene is named only where the DNA matches it firmly. Expanded clones are given a class, and other clones once, few, many or no size at all.

J gene: TRBJ2-1
V gene: TRBV19
D gene: -
clone size: once
CDR3 protein: CASSWLVGSRRNEQFF
CDR3 DNA: TGTGCCAGTAGTTGGCTAGTGGGGAGTCGGAGGAATGAGCAGTTCTTC

J gene: TRBJ2-3
V gene: TRBV9
D gene: -
clone size: -
CDR3 protein: CASNGGGASSDTQYF
CDR3 DNA: TGTGCCAGCAACGGGGGCGGGGCGTCCTCAGATACGCAGTATTTT

J gene: TRBJ2-7
V gene: TRBV12-3/TRBV12-4
D gene: -
clone size: -
CDR3 protein: CASSLGVTYEQYF
CDR3 DNA: TGTGCCAGCAGTTTAGGGGTGACCTACGAGCAGTACTTC

J gene: TRBJ2-7
V gene: TRBV7-9
D gene: -
clone size: -
CDR3 protein: CASRETAGNSYEQYF
CDR3 DNA: TGTGCCAGCAGAGAAACGGCCGGCAACTCCTACGAGCAGTACTTC

J gene: TRBJ1-5
V gene: TRBV7-9
D gene: TRBD1
clone size: -
CDR3 protein: CASGRGQEPQHF
CDR3 DNA: TGTGCCAGCGGGAGGGGGCAGGAGCCCCAGCATTTT

J gene: TRBJ2-1
V gene: TRBV4-2
D gene: TRBD2
clone size: few
CDR3 protein: CASREAGGPYNEQFF
CDR3 DNA: TGTGCCAGCAGGGAAGCGGGAGGTCCCTACAATGAGCAGTTCTTC

J gene: TRBJ2-3
V gene: TRBV19
D gene: -
clone size: -
CDR3 protein: CASSLWDAGRTDTQYF
CDR3 DNA: TGTGCCAGTAGTCTCTGGGACGCCGGAAGGACAGATACGCAGTATTTT

J gene: TRBJ2-1
V gene: TRBV21-1
D gene: -
clone size: -
CDR3 protein: CASKGLAGDNEQFF
CDR3 DNA: TGTGCCAGCAAGGGACTAGCGGGGGACAATGAGCAGTTCTTC

J gene: TRBJ2-1
V gene: TRBV19
D gene: -
clone size: -
CDR3 protein: CASSDNGKSSYNEQFF
CDR3 DNA: TGTGCCAGTAGCGATAATGGCAAATCCTCCTACAATGAGCAGTTCTTC

J gene: TRBJ2-5
V gene: TRBV2
D gene: TRBD1
clone size: -
CDR3 protein: CASSVGQGLRETQYF
CDR3 DNA: TGTGCCAGCAGTGTAGGACAGGGTCTGAGGGAGACCCAGTACTTC

J gene: TRBJ1-4
V gene: TRBV12-3/TRBV12-4
D gene: TRBD1
clone size: -
CDR3 protein: CASSQGVVEKLFF
CDR3 DNA: TGTGCCAGCAGCCAGGGGGTCGTTGAAAAACTGTTTTTT

J gene: TRBJ2-7
V gene: TRBV7-2
D gene: TRBD1
clone size: -
CDR3 protein: CASSRTGNYEQYF
CDR3 DNA: TGTGCCAGCAGCCGGACAGGGAACTACGAGCAGTACTTC

J gene: TRBJ1-1
V gene: TRBV3-1/TRBV3-2
D gene: -
clone size: -
CDR3 protein: CASSQLSTEAFF
CDR3 DNA: TGTGCCAGCAGCCAATTGAGCACTGAAGCTTTCTTT

J gene: TRBJ2-2
V gene: TRBV5-1
D gene: TRBD1
clone size: -
CDR3 protein: CASSPGTGAHTGELFF
CDR3 DNA: TGCGCCAGCAGCCCTGGGACAGGGGCCCACACCGGGGAGCTGTTTTTT

J gene: TRBJ2-3
V gene: TRBV7-9
D gene: -
clone size: -
CDR3 protein: CASSFGTITDTQYF
CDR3 DNA: TGTGCCAGCAGCTTTGGGACCATTACAGATACGCAGTATTTT

J gene: TRBJ2-7
V gene: TRBV29-1
D gene: TRBD1
clone size: -
CDR3 protein: CSGSDRGYEQYF
CDR3 DNA: TGCAGCGGTAGTGACAGGGGCTACGAGCAGTACTTC

J gene: TRBJ2-5
V gene: TRBV5-1
D gene: -
clone size: -
CDR3 protein: CASSFEYQETQYF
CDR3 DNA: TGCGCCAGCAGCTTCGAGTACCAAGAGACCCAGTACTTC

J gene: TRBJ2-7
V gene: TRBV6-6
D gene: TRBD1
clone size: -
CDR3 protein: CASSLGQGIIGEQYF
CDR3 DNA: TGTGCCAGCAGCCTGGGACAGGGGATAATAGGGGAGCAGTACTTC

J gene: TRBJ2-2
V gene: TRBV29-1
D gene: TRBD1
clone size: medium-sized
CDR3 protein: CSAGGDHRNLRVTF
CDR3 DNA: TGCAGCGCAGGGGGCGACCACCGTAATTTAAGAGTGACCTTT

J gene: TRBJ1-3
V gene: TRBV20-1
D gene: -
clone size: once
CDR3 protein: CSASFQKTIYF
CDR3 DNA: TGCAGTGCTAGTTTCCAGAAAACCATATATTTT

J gene: TRBJ1-5
V gene: TRBV5-4
D gene: -
clone size: -
CDR3 protein: CASSLDPGAQPQHF
CDR3 DNA: TGTGCCAGCAGCTTGGACCCGGGGGCTCAGCCCCAGCATTTT

J gene: TRBJ2-5
V gene: TRBV7-2
D gene: TRBD1
clone size: -
CDR3 protein: CASSATGGWKTQYF
CDR3 DNA: TGTGCCAGCAGTGCGACAGGGGGTTGGAAGACCCAGTACTTC

J gene: TRBJ2-7
V gene: TRBV6-6
D gene: -
clone size: -
CDR3 protein: CASSDPPGHYEQYF
CDR3 DNA: TGTGCCAGCAGTGACCCTCCGGGACACTACGAGCAGTACTTC

J gene: TRBJ1-2
V gene: TRBV7-9
D gene: -
clone size: -
CDR3 protein: CASSLAIAGYTF
CDR3 DNA: TGTGCCAGCAGCTTAGCCATCGCGGGCTACACCTTC

J gene: TRBJ2-5
V gene: TRBV5-1
D gene: TRBD2
clone size: -
CDR3 protein: CASSLAGTSGGAETQYF
CDR3 DNA: TGCGCCAGCAGCTTGGCCGGGACTAGCGGGGGGGCAGAGACCCAGTACTTC

J gene: TRBJ1-3
V gene: TRBV6-5
D gene: -
clone size: -
CDR3 protein: CASSYGLSGNTIYF
CDR3 DNA: TGTGCCAGCAGTTACGGCCTCTCTGGAAACACCATATATTTT

J gene: TRBJ1-5
V gene: TRBV11-2
D gene: -
clone size: -
CDR3 protein: CASSLGGGDQPQHF
CDR3 DNA: TGTGCCAGCAGCTTAGGGGGGGGCGACCAGCCCCAGCATTTT

J gene: TRBJ2-5
V gene: TRBV6-1
D gene: TRBD2
clone size: large
CDR3 protein: CASSESSGDQETQYF
CDR3 DNA: TGTGCCAGCAGTGAATCTAGCGGGGACCAAGAGACCCAGTACTTC

J gene: TRBJ2-3
V gene: TRBV6-4
D gene: TRBD1
clone size: -
CDR3 protein: CASSQGGQGCDTQYF
CDR3 DNA: TGTGCCAGCAGCCAAGGGGGACAGGGGTGCGATACGCAGTATTTT

J gene: TRBJ1-1
V gene: TRBV7-9
D gene: TRBD1
clone size: few
CDR3 protein: CASSSRGGINTEAFF
CDR3 DNA: TGTGCCAGCAGCTCCAGGGGGGGAATAAACACTGAAGCTTTCTTT

J gene: TRBJ2-5
V gene: TRBV18
D gene: -
clone size: -
CDR3 protein: CASSPEQGLWQETQYF
CDR3 DNA: TGTGCCAGCTCACCGGAACAGGGTCTATGGCAAGAGACCCAGTACTTC

J gene: TRBJ2-1
V gene: TRBV2
D gene: -
clone size: -
CDR3 protein: CASTPQLRDANEQFF
CDR3 DNA: TGTGCCAGCACCCCCCAGCTCCGGGACGCCAATGAGCAGTTCTTC

J gene: TRBJ2-7
V gene: TRBV18
D gene: -
clone size: -
CDR3 protein: CASSPPSISYEQYF
CDR3 DNA: TGTGCCAGCTCACCACCGAGTATTTCCTACGAGCAGTACTTC

J gene: TRBJ2-1
V gene: TRBV6-5
D gene: -
clone size: -
CDR3 protein: CASSSSRLGGGDEQFF
CDR3 DNA: TGTGCCAGCAGTTCCTCTCGACTGGGAGGTGGCGATGAGCAGTTCTTC

J gene: TRBJ2-7
V gene: TRBV6-2/TRBV6-3
D gene: -
clone size: -
CDR3 protein: CASSYSRDGSYEQYF
CDR3 DNA: TGTGCCAGCAGTTACTCCCGGGACGGTTCCTACGAGCAGTACTTC

J gene: TRBJ2-3
V gene: TRBV7-2
D gene: TRBD1
clone size: -
CDR3 protein: CASSPGTGVTDTQYF
CDR3 DNA: TGTGCCAGCAGCCCCGGGACAGGGGTCACAGATACGCAGTATTTT

J gene: TRBJ1-3
V gene: TRBV18
D gene: -
clone size: -
CDR3 protein: CASSPQAGDGNTIYF
CDR3 DNA: TGTGCCAGCTCACCGCAAGCAGGGGACGGAAACACCATATATTTT

J gene: TRBJ2-7
V gene: TRBV5-1
D gene: -
clone size: -
CDR3 protein: CASSLAGVVRNEQYF
CDR3 DNA: TGCGCCAGCAGCTTGGCAGGGGTGGTTCGCAACGAGCAGTACTTC

J gene: TRBJ2-1
V gene: TRBV27
D gene: TRBD2
clone size: -
CDR3 protein: CASSLGGGPVNEQFF
CDR3 DNA: TGTGCCAGCAGTTTGGGGGGAGGGCCTGTCAATGAGCAGTTCTTC

J gene: TRBJ2-7
V gene: TRBV7-8
D gene: -
clone size: -
CDR3 protein: CASSPLGAYEQYF
CDR3 DNA: TGTGCCAGCAGCCCACTGGGCGCCTACGAGCAGTACTTC

J gene: TRBJ1-2
V gene: TRBV5-1
D gene: TRBD1
clone size: -
CDR3 protein: CASSLSGQGIAGYTF
CDR3 DNA: TGCGCCAGCAGCTTGTCGGGACAGGGAATCGCTGGCTACACCTTC

J gene: TRBJ2-5
V gene: TRBV4-3
D gene: -
clone size: -
CDR3 protein: CASSQEWRQKETQYF
CDR3 DNA: TGCGCCAGCAGCCAAGAGTGGAGGCAGAAAGAGACCCAGTACTTC

J gene: TRBJ2-3
V gene: TRBV28
D gene: TRBD2
clone size: -
CDR3 protein: CASSAGGTDTQYF
CDR3 DNA: TGTGCCAGCAGCGCGGGAGGTACAGATACGCAGTATTTT

J gene: TRBJ2-1
V gene: TRBV29-1
D gene: -
clone size: -
CDR3 protein: CSVEPRGAGENEQFF
CDR3 DNA: TGCAGCGTTGAACCTCGAGGGGCGGGTGAGAATGAGCAGTTCTTC

J gene: TRBJ1-5
V gene: TRBV2
D gene: TRBD1
clone size: -
CDR3 protein: CASSQDRGRNQPQHF
CDR3 DNA: TGTGCCAGCAGTCAGGACAGGGGGCGTAATCAGCCCCAGCATTTT

J gene: TRBJ1-1
V gene: TRBV28
D gene: -
clone size: once
CDR3 protein: CASSFDAGNTEAFF
CDR3 DNA: TGTGCCAGCAGTTTCGACGCCGGGAACACTGAAGCTTTCTTT

J gene: TRBJ2-7
V gene: TRBV28
D gene: TRBD1
clone size: -
CDR3 protein: CASTLDRGRYEQYF
CDR3 DNA: TGTGCCAGCACCCTTGACAGGGGGAGGTACGAGCAGTACTTC

J gene: TRBJ1-2
V gene: TRBV7-3
D gene: -
clone size: -
CDR3 protein: CASSSRPGRSGYTF
CDR3 DNA: TGTGCCAGCAGCTCCCGGCCAGGGAGATCAGGCTACACCTTC

J gene: TRBJ2-5
V gene: TRBV11-3
D gene: TRBD1
clone size: -
CDR3 protein: CASSLGDRGSQETQYF
CDR3 DNA: TGTGCCAGCAGCTTAGGGGACAGGGGCAGCCAAGAGACCCAGTACTTC

J gene: TRBJ2-2
V gene: TRBV6-6
D gene: -
clone size: -
CDR3 protein: CASSRLGDSLPGELFF
CDR3 DNA: TGTGCCAGCAGTCGATTAGGGGACTCCCTGCCCGGGGAGCTGTTTTTT

J gene: TRBJ2-7
V gene: TRBV2
D gene: TRBD2
clone size: -
CDR3 protein: CASSVGGDEQYF
CDR3 DNA: TGTGCCAGCAGTGTCGGGGGGGACGAGCAGTACTTC

J gene: TRBJ2-3
V gene: TRBV7-9
D gene: -
clone size: -
CDR3 protein: CASSLARGDTQYF
CDR3 DNA: TGTGCCAGCAGCTTAGCTCGGGGAGATACGCAGTATTTT

J gene: TRBJ1-3
V gene: TRBV6-5
D gene: TRBD1
clone size: -
CDR3 protein: CASKKDRAGNTIYF
CDR3 DNA: TGTGCCAGCAAGAAGGACAGGGCGGGAAACACCATATATTTT